A selection of T cell receptor beta chains follows, all from one sample in a study of T cell responses to AZD1222 COVID-19 vaccine. Some clones are missing from TCRdb's copy, which holds only in-frame ones; the method was immunoSEQ multiplex PCR. The sample records around 150,000 clones, approximately 92% being singletons. Sequences were derived from peripheral blood, sampled 28 days after the second AZD1222 dose. The receptors shown here come from an adult who received the AZD1222 COVID-19 vaccine. Both conserved end residues are part of each CDR3. The D gene is left open where the match is weak. Not every row has a clone size; where given, it reads once, few, many or a size class.

v_call: TRBV19; d_call: TRBD1; j_call: TRBJ2-7; clone_size: few; cdr3_aa: CASSPRTGYEQYF; cdr3_nt: TGTGCCAGTAGTCCCCGGACAGGGTACGAGCAGTACTTC
v_call: TRBV10-3; d_call: TRBD2; j_call: TRBJ2-7; clone_size: few; cdr3_aa: CAISEFFGGSGRSSYEQYF; cdr3_nt: TGTGCCATCAGTGAGTTCTTCGGGGGTAGCGGGAGGAGCTCCTACGAGCAGTACTTC
v_call: TRBV11-3; d_call: TRBD1; j_call: TRBJ1-3; clone_size: NA; cdr3_aa: CASSWDSSGNTIYF; cdr3_nt: TGTGCCAGCAGCTGGGACAGCTCTGGAAACACCATATATTTT
v_call: TRBV11-2; d_call: NA; j_call: TRBJ1-1; clone_size: once; cdr3_aa: CASRDSEAFF; cdr3_nt: TGTGCCAGCAGGGACAGTGAAGCTTTCTTT
v_call: TRBV27; d_call: NA; j_call: TRBJ1-5; clone_size: NA; cdr3_aa: CASSLSGISNQPQHF; cdr3_nt: TGTGCCAGCAGTTTGTCCGGAATTAGCAATCAGCCCCAGCATTTT
v_call: TRBV10-3; d_call: NA; j_call: TRBJ1-6; clone_size: NA; cdr3_aa: CAISDPPLTGSALKSPLHF; cdr3_nt: TGTGCCATCAGTGACCCACCCCTGACAGGCTCGGCTCTCAAATCACCCCTCCACTTT
v_call: TRBV2; d_call: TRBD2; j_call: TRBJ2-5; clone_size: NA; cdr3_aa: CASSYSGNQETQYF; cdr3_nt: TGTGCCAGCAGTTATAGCGGGAACCAAGAGACCCAGTACTTC
v_call: TRBV28; d_call: TRBD2; j_call: TRBJ2-7; clone_size: NA; cdr3_aa: CASSFPRLAGVNEQYF; cdr3_nt: TGTGCCAGCAGTTTCCCACGACTAGCGGGAGTAAACGAGCAGTACTTC
v_call: TRBV19; d_call: NA; j_call: TRBJ1-5; clone_size: NA; cdr3_aa: CASSIEGHNQPQHF; cdr3_nt: TGTGCCAGTAGTATAGAGGGGCACAATCAGCCCCAGCATTTT
v_call: TRBV10-3; d_call: TRBD1; j_call: TRBJ1-2; clone_size: NA; cdr3_aa: CAISESGQVYGYTF; cdr3_nt: TGTGCCATCAGTGAGTCGGGACAGGTTTATGGCTACACCTTC
v_call: TRBV19; d_call: TRBD1; j_call: TRBJ1-4; clone_size: NA; cdr3_aa: CASSARGGGEKLFF; cdr3_nt: TGTGCCAGTAGTGCCAGGGGGGGAGGTGAAAAACTGTTTTTT
v_call: TRBV28; d_call: TRBD2; j_call: TRBJ2-7; clone_size: NA; cdr3_aa: CATAGGPYEQYF; cdr3_nt: TGTGCCACTGCGGGAGGACCCTACGAGCAGTACTTC
v_call: TRBV9; d_call: NA; j_call: TRBJ1-4; clone_size: NA; cdr3_aa: CASSIYGGLNNEKLFF; cdr3_nt: TGTGCCAGCAGCATTTATGGGGGACTAAATAATGAAAAACTGTTTTTT
v_call: TRBV5-1; d_call: NA; j_call: TRBJ2-7; clone_size: NA; cdr3_aa: CASRLLTGHSYEQYF; cdr3_nt: TGCGCCAGCAGATTACTTACAGGCCACTCCTACGAGCAGTACTTC
v_call: TRBV5-6; d_call: NA; j_call: TRBJ1-2; clone_size: NA; cdr3_aa: CASSNRGASYGYTF; cdr3_nt: TGTGCCAGCAGCAACCGGGGGGCTTCCTATGGCTACACCTTC
v_call: TRBV19; d_call: NA; j_call: TRBJ1-6; clone_size: NA; cdr3_aa: CASKQGGNSPLHF; cdr3_nt: TGTGCCAGTAAGCAGGGTGGTAATTCACCCCTCCACTTT
v_call: TRBV10-1; d_call: NA; j_call: TRBJ1-1; clone_size: NA; cdr3_aa: CASSRGDGNTEAFF; cdr3_nt: TGCGCCAGCAGTCGAGGCGATGGGAACACTGAAGCTTTCTTT